This T cell receptor beta chain was identified in a study of T cells in Graves' hyperthyroidism and ophthalmopathy. Amplification of TCR beta CDR3 regions used RNA as the template. First-round RT-PCR with HTBI primers amplified the TCR CDR3 region. TCRdb fed the multiplex PCR reads into MiXCR, producing one record per CDR3 protein. The sample holds 350,000 or so distinct CDR3 sequences, approximately 18% seen once. Study-level findings and limits: Separating ophthalmopathy from stable hyperthyroidism was achieved by a 13 V-J model.

This clonotype was counted a few times. What it binds is not known. Uncontrolled infection, other autoimmune disease, pregnancy and lactation each barred patients from inclusion. Sequenced material: blood. The receptor was isolated from a woman between 50 and 59 years old with Graves' hyperthyroidism.

Here the CDR3 reads CASSADSGANVLTF. CDR3 DNA sequence: TGTGCCAGCAGCGCGGACTCTGGGGCCAACGTCCTGACTTTC. This rearrangement joins TRBV9 to TRBJ2-6; D uncertain. The germline gives CDR1 SGDLS, CDR2 YYNGEE. This CDR3 has 14 amino acids. V gave up 3 bases and J gave up 0 bases, with 4 bases separating them.